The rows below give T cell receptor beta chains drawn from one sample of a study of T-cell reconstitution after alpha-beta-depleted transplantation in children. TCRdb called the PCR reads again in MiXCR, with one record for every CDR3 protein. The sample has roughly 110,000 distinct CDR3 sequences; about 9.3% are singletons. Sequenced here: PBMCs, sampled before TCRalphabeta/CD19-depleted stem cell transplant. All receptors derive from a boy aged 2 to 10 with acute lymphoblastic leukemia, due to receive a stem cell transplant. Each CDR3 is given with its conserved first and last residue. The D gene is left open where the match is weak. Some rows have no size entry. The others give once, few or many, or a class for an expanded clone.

CASSLSGGPGTEAFF 15 TRBV7-9 many .
CASSPAESYNSPLHF 15 TRBV18 . .
CASRTSGLDEQFF 13 TRBV10-2 . TRBD2
CASSLGFRDTQYF 13 TRBV7-8 . .
CASSSRGRGPYEQYF 15 TRBV6-1 . TRBD2
CASTSGPTGELFF 13 TRBV5-1 few .
CASSYSGYNEQFF 13 TRBV6-5 few .
CSAVAGEVETQYF 13 TRBV20-1 many .
CASSYPLGLSSYEQYF 16 TRBV6-2/TRBV6-3 . .
CSGGGWTQETQYF 13 TRBV29-1 many TRBD2
CASILTFSGANVLTF 15 TRBV5-5 few .
CASSLDSPIGLQGWDYNEQFF 21 TRBV11-2 few .
CASSLGTRQGSQYGYTF 17 TRBV5-1 few TRBD1
CAISEDRVPYNEQFF 15 TRBV10-3 many TRBD1
CASASGQGLSTGELFF 16 TRBV12-5 . .
CSVVILAGAEQYF 13 TRBV29-1 many TRBD2
CASSLVDRHTEAFF 14 TRBV5-1 . .
CASSPYRDRANEQYF 15 TRBV7-9 . TRBD1
CASSSTGGNTIYF 13 TRBV27 many .
CSVDDGYTF 9 TRBV29-1 few .
CASSYSAEEAYNEQFF 16 TRBV6-5 few .
CASSPREGFGNTIYF 15 TRBV12-3/TRBV12-4 few .
CASSAGQGAVPGELFF 16 TRBV12-3/TRBV12-4 few TRBD1
CASSSSAQRAYNSPLHF 17 TRBV6-5 many .
CASSRGGRGQPQHF 14 TRBV28 few .
CASSAVGETQYF 12 TRBV19 . .
CASSLERTGVRMGTEAFF 18 TRBV5-1 few TRBD1
CSARFAGESIHEQYF 15 TRBV20-1 many TRBD2
CASSLVFSASGFSYEQYF 18 TRBV11-1 . TRBD2
CASTTAGPGYEQYF 14 TRBV12-3/TRBV12-4 . .
CASSLIWNTEAFF 13 TRBV7-2 . .
CASTLQPRQTYISNQPQHF 19 TRBV12-3/TRBV12-4 . .
CASSLNRGSGETQYF 15 TRBV5-4 many TRBD1
CSVHSGDGYTF 11 TRBV29-1 few .
CASSSLSRIGSYNEQFF 17 TRBV11-2 . .
CASVLTGGTDTQYF 14 TRBV5-1 . TRBD1
CASSQGADTQYF 12 TRBV4-2 few .
CANSRSDLRLAAYNEQFF 18 TRBV5-1 . .
CASSQGLTTDTQYF 14 TRBV4-1 . .
CSLRDGREVGEQYF 14 TRBV20-1 . TRBD2
CASSRLAGEFDTQYF 15 TRBV6-1 many TRBD2
CASSYQPDRGQETQYF 16 TRBV5-6 many TRBD1
CAISNQGGTGELFF 14 TRBV10-3 . .
CASSRGEDSQPQHF 14 TRBV6-1 . .
CASSPMSGSRDNEQFF 16 TRBV18 once TRBD2
CSAISSAGGRSSYNEQFF 18 TRBV29-1 few .
CASSQTGGVSYEQYF 15 TRBV7-9 many TRBD1
CSVEESRGRINQYF 14 TRBV29-1 few TRBD1
CASSQAGRETQYF 13 TRBV3-1 . .
CATSSWRMGGTGELFF 16 TRBV15 . .
CASSPQWSPGTGRIYGYTF 19 TRBV18 . TRBD1
CASSHGVGASTDTQYF 16 TRBV6-1 many .
CASSVRTGTGGDEQFF 16 TRBV27 . TRBD1
CASSPRGVNYEQYF 14 TRBV3-1 few .
CSAGPMNTEAFF 12 TRBV20-1 . .
CASSHPDRAYEQYF 14 TRBV7-9 . .
CASSIWEHNTGELFF 15 TRBV7-8 . .